This T cell receptor (beta chain) was retrieved from a study of memory CD4+ T cells and cytomegalovirus serostatus. Germline V gene data show CDR1 as GTSNPN and CDR2 as SVGIG (reference sequence). V was shortened by 2 bases and J by 8 bases, with 12 bases between the two germline ends. The CDR3 contains 12 residues. Overall study findings and caveats: About 40% of the roughly 160 known CMV-associated TCRbeta sequences appeared in CD4+ memory.

Notes on this clone: Its target is unknown.

The sort gate was single viable CD3+CD4+CD8-CD45RO+ cells for memory CD4+ T cells. Serostatus was set by detecting CMV pp150, pp28, p38, p52 IgG. TCRdb's copy holds only in-frame clones and misses some; the assay was immunoSEQ multiplex PCR. Here the sample spans roughly 49,000 clones, 60% to 80% being singletons. The chain recombines TRBV30 with TRBJ1-2; no firm D call. Material for sequencing was memory CD4+ T cells from blood. The TCR sequence derives from an adult in good health and CMV-seronegative. As DNA, the CDR3 is TGTGCCTGGAGTCCCATCAGTGGAGGCTACACCTTC. It codes for CAWSPISGGYTF. Full variable domain (rest looked up from reference TRBV30 and TRBJ1-2): SQTIHQWPATLVQPVGSPLSLECTVEGTSNPNLYWYRQAAGRGLQLLFYSVGIGQISSEVPQNLSASRPQDRQFILSSKKLLLSDSGFYLCAWSPISGGYTFGSGTRLTVV.